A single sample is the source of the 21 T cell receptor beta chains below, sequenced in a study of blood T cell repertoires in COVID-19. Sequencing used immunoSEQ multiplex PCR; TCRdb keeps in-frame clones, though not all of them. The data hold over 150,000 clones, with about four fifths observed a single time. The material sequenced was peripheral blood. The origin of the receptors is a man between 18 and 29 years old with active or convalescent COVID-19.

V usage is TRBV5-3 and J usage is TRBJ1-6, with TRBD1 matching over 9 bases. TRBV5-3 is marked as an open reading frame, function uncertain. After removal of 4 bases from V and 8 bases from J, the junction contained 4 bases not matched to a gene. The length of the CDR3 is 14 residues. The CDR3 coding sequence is TGTGCCAGAAGCCCCAGGACAGGGGATTCACCCCTCCACTTT. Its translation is CARSPRTGDSPLHF.

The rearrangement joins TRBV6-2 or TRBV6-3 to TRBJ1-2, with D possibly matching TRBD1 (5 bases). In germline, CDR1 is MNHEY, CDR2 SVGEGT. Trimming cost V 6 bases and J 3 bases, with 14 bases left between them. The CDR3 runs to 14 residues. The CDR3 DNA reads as TGTGCCAGCAGCTATGACAGCCGAGACTATGGCTACACCTTC. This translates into CASSYDSRDYGYTF.

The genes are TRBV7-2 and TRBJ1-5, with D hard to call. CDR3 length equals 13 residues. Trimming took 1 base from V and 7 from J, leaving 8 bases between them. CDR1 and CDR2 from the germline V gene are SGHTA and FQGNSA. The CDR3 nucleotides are TGTGCCAGCAGCTTAGTCTCGGGACAGCCCCAGCATTTT. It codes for CASSLVSGQPQHF.

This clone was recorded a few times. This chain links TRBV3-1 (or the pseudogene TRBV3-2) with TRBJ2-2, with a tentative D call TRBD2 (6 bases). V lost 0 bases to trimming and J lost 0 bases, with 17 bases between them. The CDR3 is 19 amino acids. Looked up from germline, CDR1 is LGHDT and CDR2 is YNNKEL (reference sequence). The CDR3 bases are TGTGCCAGCAGCCAAGAAACCTCAGGCGGGGCGACGAACACCGGGGAGCTGTTTTTT. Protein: CASSQETSGGATNTGELFF.

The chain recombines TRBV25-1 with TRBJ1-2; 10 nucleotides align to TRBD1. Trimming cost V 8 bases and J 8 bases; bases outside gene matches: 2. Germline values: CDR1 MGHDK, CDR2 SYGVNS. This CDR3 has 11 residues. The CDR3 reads CASRTGGGYTF. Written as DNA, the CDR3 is TGTGCCAGCCGGACAGGGGGAGGCTACACCTTC.

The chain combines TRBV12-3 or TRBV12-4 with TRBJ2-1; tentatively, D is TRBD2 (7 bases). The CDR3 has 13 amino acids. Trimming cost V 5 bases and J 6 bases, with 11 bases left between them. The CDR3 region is CASSHREGNEQFF. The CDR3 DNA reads TGTGCCAGCAGTCACAGGGAGGGCAATGAGCAGTTCTTC.

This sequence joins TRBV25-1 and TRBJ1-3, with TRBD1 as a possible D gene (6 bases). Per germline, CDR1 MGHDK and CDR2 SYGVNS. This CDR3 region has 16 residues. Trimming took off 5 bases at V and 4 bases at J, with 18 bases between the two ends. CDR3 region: CASSHSARTGGNTIYF. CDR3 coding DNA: TGTGCCAGCAGTCACTCCGCCCGTACAGGGGGAAACACCATATATTTT. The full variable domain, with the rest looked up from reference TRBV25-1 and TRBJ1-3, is EADIYQTPRYLVIGTGKKITLECSQTMGHDKMYWYQQDPGMELHLIHYSYGVNSTEKGDLSSESTVSRIRTEHFPLTLESARPSHTSQYLCASSHSARTGGNTIYFGEGSWLTVV.

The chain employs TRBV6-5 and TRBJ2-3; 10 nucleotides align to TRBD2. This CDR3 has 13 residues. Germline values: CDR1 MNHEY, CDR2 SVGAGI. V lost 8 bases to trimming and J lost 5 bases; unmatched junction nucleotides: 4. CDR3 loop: CASQGLALDTQYF. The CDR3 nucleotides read TGTGCCAGCCAGGGACTAGCGCTAGATACGCAGTATTTT.

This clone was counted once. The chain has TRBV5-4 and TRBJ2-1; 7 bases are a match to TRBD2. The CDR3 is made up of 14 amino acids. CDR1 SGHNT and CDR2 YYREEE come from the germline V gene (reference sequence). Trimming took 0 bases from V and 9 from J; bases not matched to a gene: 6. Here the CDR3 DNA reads TGTGCCAGCAGCTTGGGGGGACTACTTTTTGAGCAGTTCTTC. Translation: CASSLGGLLFEQFF.

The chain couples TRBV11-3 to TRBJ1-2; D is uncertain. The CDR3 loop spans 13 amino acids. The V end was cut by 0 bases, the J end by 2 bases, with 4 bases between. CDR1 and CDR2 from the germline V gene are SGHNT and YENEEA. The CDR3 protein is CASSLDGNYGYTF. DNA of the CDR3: TGTGCCAGCAGCTTAGACGGGAACTATGGCTACACCTTC. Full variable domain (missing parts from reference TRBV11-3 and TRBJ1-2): EAGVVQSPRYKIIEKKQPVAFWCNPISGHNTLYWYLQNLGQGPELLIRYENEEAVDDSQLPKDRFSAERLKGVDSTLKIQPAELGDSAVYLCASSLDGNYGYTFGSGTRLTVV.

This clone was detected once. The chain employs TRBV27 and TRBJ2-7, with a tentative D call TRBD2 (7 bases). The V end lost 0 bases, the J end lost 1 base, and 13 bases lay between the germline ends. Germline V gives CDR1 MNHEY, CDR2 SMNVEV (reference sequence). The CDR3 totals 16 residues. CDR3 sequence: CASSLSVGGASYEQYF. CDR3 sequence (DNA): TGTGCCAGCAGTTTATCGGTGGGGGGGGCTTCCTACGAGCAGTACTTC.

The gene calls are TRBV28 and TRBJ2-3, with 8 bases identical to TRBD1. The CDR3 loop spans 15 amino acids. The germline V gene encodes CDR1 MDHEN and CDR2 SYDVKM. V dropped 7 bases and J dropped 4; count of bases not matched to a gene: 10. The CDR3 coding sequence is TGTGCCAGCAAATTACACAGGGGGTCGGCAGATACGCAGTATTTT. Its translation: CASKLHRGSADTQYF.

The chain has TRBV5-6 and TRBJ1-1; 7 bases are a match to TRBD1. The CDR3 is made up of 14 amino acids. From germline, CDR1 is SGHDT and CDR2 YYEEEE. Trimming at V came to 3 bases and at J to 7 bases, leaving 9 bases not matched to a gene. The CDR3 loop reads CASSSRGQTFEAFF. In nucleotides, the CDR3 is TGTGCCAGCAGCTCCCGGGGACAGACATTTGAAGCTTTCTTT.

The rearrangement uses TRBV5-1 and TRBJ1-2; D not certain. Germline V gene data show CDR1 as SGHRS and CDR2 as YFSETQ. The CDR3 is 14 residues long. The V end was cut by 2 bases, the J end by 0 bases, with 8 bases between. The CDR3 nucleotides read TGCGCCAGCAGCTTACAATCTTCTAACTATGGCTACACCTTC. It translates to CASSLQSSNYGYTF.

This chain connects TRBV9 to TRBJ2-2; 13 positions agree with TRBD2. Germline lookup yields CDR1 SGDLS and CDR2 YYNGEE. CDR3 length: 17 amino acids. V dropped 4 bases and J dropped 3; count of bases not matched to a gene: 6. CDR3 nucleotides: TGTGCCAGCAGCCCCTTACTAGCGGGAGGGTACACCGGGGAGCTGTTTTTT. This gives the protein CASSPLLAGGYTGELFF.

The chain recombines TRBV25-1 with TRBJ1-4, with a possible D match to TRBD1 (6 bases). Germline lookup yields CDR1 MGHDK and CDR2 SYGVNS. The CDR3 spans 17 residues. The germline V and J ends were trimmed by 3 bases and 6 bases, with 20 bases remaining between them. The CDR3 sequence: CASSDDTGRVTYEKLFF. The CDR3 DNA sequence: TGTGCCAGCAGTGACGATACAGGGAGGGTTACCTATGAAAAACTGTTTTTT.

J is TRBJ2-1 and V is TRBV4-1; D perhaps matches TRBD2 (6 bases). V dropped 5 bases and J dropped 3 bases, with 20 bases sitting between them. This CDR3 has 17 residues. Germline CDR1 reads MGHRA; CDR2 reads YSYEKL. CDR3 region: CASSTHIAEMGYNEQFF. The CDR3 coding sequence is TGCGCCAGCAGCACCCACATAGCGGAAATGGGCTACAATGAGCAGTTCTTC.

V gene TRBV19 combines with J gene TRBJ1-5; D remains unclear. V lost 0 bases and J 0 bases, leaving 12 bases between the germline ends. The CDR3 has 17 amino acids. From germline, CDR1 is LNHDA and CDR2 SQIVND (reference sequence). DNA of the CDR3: TGTGCCAGTAGTATAGATTGGCAGAAGTATAGCAATCAGCCCCAGCATTTT. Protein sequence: CASSIDWQKYSNQPQHF.

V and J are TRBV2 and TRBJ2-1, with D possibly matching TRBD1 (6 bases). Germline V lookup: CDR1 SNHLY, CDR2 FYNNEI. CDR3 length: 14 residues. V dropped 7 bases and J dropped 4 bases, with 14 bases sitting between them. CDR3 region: CASTDRQGYNEQFF. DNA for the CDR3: TGTGCCAGCACGGACCGTCAGGGGTACAATGAGCAGTTCTTC.

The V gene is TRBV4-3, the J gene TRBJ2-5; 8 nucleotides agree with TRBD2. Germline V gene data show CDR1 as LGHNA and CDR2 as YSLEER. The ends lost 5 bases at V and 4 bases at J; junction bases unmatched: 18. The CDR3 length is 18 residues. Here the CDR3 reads CASSRWLGGSGTVETQYF. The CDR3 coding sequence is TGCGCCAGCAGCAGATGGTTAGGTGGTAGCGGGACTGTAGAGACCCAGTACTTC.

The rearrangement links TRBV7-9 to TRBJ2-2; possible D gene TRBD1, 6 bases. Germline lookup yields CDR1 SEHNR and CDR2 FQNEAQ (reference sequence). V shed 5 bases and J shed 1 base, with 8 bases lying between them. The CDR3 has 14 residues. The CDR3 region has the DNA TGTGCCAGCAGCGAGGGACAGAACACCGGGGAGCTGTTTTTT. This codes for CASSEGQNTGELFF.